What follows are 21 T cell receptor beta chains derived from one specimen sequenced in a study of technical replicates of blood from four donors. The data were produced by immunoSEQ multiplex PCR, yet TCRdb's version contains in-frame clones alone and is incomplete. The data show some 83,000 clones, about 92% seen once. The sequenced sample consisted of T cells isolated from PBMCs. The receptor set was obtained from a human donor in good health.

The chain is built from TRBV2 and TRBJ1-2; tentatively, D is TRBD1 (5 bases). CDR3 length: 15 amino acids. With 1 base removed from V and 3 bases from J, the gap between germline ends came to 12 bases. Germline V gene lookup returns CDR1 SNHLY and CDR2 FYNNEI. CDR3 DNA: TGTGCCAGCAGTGAAGAAACAGGCTGGGACTATGGCTACACCTTC. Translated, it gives CASSEETGWDYGYTF.

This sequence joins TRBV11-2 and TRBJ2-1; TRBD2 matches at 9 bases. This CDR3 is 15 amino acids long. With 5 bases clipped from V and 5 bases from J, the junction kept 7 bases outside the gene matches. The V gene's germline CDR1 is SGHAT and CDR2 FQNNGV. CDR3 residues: CASSLSSGEDNEQFF. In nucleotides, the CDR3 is TGTGCCAGCAGCCTCTCTAGCGGGGAAGACAATGAGCAGTTCTTC.

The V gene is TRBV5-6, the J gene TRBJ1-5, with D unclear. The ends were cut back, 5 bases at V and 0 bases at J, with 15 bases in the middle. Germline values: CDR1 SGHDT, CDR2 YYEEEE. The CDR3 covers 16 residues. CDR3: CASSSLRQFSNQPQHF. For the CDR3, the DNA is TGTGCCAGCAGTTCCCTCCGACAATTTAGCAATCAGCCCCAGCATTTT.

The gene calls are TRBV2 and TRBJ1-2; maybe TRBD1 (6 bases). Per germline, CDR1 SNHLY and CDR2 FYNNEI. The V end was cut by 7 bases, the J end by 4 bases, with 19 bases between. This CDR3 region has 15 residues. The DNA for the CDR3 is TGTGCCAGCACTGTTAACAGGGAAAATTTCTATGGCTACACCTTC. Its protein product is CASTVNRENFYGYTF.

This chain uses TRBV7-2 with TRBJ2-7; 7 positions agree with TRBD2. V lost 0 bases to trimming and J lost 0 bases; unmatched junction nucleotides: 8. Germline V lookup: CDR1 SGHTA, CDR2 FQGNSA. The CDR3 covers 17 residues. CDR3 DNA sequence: TGTGCCAGCAGCTTAGCGATTAGCGGGTCCTACTCCTACGAGCAGTACTTC. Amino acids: CASSLAISGSYSYEQYF.

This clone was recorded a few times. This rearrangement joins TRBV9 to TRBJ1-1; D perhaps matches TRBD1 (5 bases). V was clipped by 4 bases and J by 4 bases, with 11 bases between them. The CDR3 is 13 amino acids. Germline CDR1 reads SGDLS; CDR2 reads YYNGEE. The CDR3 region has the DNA TGTGCCAGCAGCTTAGGGGAGGGCACTGAAGCTTTCTTT. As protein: CASSLGEGTEAFF.

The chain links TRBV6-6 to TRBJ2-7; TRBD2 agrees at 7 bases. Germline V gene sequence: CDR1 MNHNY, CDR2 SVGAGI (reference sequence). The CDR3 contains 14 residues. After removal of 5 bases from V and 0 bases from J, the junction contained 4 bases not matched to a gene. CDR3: CASSPGLVSYEQYF. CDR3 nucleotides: TGTGCCAGCAGTCCAGGACTAGTCTCCTACGAGCAGTACTTC.

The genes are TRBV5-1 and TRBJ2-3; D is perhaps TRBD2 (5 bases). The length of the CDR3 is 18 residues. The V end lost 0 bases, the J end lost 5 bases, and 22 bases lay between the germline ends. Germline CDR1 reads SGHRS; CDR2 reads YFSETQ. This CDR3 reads CASSLGLSGMLKGDTQYF. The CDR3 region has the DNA TGCGCCAGCAGCTTGGGTCTTTCCGGGATGCTAAAAGGAGATACGCAGTATTTT.

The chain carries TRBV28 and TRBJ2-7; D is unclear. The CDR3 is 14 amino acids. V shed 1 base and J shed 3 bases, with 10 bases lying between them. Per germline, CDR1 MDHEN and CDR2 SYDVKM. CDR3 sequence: CASSLSGWSYEQYF. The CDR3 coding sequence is TGTGCCAGCAGTTTATCCGGTTGGAGCTACGAGCAGTACTTC.

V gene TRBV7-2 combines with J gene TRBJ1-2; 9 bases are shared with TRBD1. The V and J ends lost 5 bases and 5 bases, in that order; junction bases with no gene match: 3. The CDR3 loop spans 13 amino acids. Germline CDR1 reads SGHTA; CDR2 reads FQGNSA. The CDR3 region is CASSPGQGYGYTF. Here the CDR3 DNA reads TGTGCCAGCAGCCCCGGACAGGGGTATGGCTACACCTTC.

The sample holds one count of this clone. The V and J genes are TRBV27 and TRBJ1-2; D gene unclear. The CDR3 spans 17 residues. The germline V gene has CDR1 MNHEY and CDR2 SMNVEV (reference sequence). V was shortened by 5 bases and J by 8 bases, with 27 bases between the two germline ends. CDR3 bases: TGTGCCAGCAGTAACACTCCCCTTCCTGCGGGGAGCTTAGGCTACACCTTC. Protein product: CASSNTPLPAGSLGYTF.

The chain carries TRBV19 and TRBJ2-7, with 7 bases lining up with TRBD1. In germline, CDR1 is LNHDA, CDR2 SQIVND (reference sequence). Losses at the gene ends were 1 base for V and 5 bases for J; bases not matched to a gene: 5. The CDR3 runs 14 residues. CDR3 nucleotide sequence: TGTGCCAGTAGTATAGTCCCAGGGGGAAACGAGCAGTACTTC. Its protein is CASSIVPGGNEQYF.

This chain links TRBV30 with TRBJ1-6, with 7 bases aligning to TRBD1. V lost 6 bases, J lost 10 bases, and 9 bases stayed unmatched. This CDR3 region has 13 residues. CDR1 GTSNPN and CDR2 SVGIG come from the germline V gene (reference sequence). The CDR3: CACTEGAGSPLHF. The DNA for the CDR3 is TGTGCCTGCACTGAGGGGGCCGGGTCACCCCTCCACTTT.

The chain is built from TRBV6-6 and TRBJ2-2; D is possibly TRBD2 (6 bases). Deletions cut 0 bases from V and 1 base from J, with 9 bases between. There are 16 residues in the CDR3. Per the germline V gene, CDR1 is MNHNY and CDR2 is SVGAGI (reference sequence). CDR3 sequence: CASSYSWRENTGELFF. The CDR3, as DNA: TGTGCCAGCAGTTACTCATGGCGGGAGAACACCGGGGAGCTGTTTTTT.

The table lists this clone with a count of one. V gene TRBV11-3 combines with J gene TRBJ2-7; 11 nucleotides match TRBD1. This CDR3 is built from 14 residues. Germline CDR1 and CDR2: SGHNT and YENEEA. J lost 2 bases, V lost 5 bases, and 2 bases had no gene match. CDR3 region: CASSGGQGAYEQYF. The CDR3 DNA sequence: TGTGCCAGCAGCGGGGGACAGGGGGCCTACGAGCAGTACTTC.

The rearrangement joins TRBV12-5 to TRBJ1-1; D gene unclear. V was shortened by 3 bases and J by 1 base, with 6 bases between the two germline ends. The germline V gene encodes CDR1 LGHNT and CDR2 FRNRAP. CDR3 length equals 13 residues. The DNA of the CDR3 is TGTGCTAGTGGTTTACAGTGGAACACTGAAGCTTTCTTT. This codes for CASGLQWNTEAFF.

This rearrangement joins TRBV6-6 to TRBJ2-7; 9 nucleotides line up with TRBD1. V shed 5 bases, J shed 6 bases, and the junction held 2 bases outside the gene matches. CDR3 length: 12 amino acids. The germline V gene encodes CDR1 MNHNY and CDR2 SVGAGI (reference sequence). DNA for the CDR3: TGTGCCAGCAGTGGGACAGGGAGCGAGCAGTACTTC. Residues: CASSGTGSEQYF.

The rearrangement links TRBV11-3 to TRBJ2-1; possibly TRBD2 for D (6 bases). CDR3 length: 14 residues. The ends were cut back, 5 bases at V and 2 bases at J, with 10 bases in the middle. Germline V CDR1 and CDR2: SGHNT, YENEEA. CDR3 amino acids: CASSPGDAYNEQFF. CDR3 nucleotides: TGTGCCAGCAGCCCGGGGGACGCCTACAATGAGCAGTTCTTC.

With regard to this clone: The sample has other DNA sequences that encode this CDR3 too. CDR3 in DNA: TGTGCCAGCGGAACAGGGGGAGAGCTTAACACTGAAGCTTTCTTT. It encodes CASGTGGELNTEAFF. The V call is TRBV6-6, the J call TRBJ1-1, with TRBD1 matching 8 bases. The CDR3 covers 15 residues. The V segment lost 8 bases and the J segment 2 bases; nucleotides outside the gene matches: 10. Looked up from germline, CDR1 is MNHNY and CDR2 is SVGAGI (reference sequence).

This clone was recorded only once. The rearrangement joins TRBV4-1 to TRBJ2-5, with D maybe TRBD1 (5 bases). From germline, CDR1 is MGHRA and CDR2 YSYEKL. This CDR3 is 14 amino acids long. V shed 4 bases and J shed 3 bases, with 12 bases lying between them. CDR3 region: CASSRQLNEETQYF. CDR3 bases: TGCGCCAGCAGCCGACAGCTTAATGAAGAGACCCAGTACTTC.

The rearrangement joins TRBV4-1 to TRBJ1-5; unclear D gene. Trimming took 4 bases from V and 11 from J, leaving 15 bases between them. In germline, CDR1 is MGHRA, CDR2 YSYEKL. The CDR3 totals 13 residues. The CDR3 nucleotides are TGCGCCAGCAGCCTGGCCGAAGATCGGGCCCAGCATTTT. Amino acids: CASSLAEDRAQHF.